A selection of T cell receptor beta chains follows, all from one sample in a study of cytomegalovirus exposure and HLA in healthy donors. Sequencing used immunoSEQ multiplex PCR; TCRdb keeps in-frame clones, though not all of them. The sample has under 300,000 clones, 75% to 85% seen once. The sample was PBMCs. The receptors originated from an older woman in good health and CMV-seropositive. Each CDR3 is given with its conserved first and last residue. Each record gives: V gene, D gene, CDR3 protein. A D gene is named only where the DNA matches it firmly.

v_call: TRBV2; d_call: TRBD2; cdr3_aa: CASSDGREPVTGELFF
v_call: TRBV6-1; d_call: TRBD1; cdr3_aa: CATSRQGGGTDTQYF
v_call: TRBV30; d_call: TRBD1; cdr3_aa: CAGLKRTGVVFRDTF
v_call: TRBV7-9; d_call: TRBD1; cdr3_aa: CASSFQGTGGGGYTF
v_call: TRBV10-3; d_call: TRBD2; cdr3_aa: CAISESSGETQYF
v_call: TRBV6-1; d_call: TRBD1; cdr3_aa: CATDRGRNYEQYF
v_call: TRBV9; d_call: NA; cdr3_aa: CASSVEGDTIYF
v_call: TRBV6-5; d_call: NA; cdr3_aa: CASSYSGQGWTQYF
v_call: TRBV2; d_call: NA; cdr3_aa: CASNKGGTYANEKLFF
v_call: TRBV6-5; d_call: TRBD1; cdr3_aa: CATGQGDYEQYF
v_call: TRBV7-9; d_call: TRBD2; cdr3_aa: CSSSFGGRVETQYF
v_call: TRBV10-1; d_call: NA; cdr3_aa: CASSEGLGGLYEQYF
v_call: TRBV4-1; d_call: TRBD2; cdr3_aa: CASSRQGLAEETQYF